Below are 9 T cell receptor beta chains sequenced from a single sample in a study of T cell responses to AZD1222 COVID-19 vaccine. Sequencing was performed with immunoSEQ multiplex PCR; in TCRdb, only in-frame clones are kept and a portion is missing. This table holds about 120,000 clones, more than 70% found once. This sample comprised peripheral blood, obtained 28 days after the second AZD1222 dose. All receptors derive from an adult who received the AZD1222 COVID-19 vaccine.

The chain uses TRBV3-1 (or the pseudogene TRBV3-2) and TRBJ2-3; TRBD2 matches 11 bases. This CDR3 has 14 residues. J lost 10 bases, V lost 1 base, and 4 bases had no gene match. Germline V gives CDR1 LGHDT, CDR2 YNNKEL (reference sequence). This CDR3 is CASSQVSGGAAQYF. CDR3 DNA: TGTGCCAGCAGCCAAGTTAGCGGGGGGGCTGCGCAGTATTTT.

The gene calls are TRBV29-1 and TRBJ2-7, with D unclear. The CDR3 sequence is 12 residues long. Germline V gene lookup returns CDR1 SQVTM and CDR2 ANQGSEA. Trimming shortened V by 5 bases and J by 1 base, and 9 bases separated the two germline ends. The CDR3 is CSVYADSYEQYF. The CDR3 bases are TGCAGCGTTTACGCGGATTCCTACGAGCAGTACTTC.

This sequence joins TRBV5-8 and TRBJ1-5; D gene unclear. The germline V gene encodes CDR1 SGHTS and CDR2 YDEGEE. Deletions cut 6 bases from V and 4 bases from J, with 17 bases between. The CDR3 runs to 15 residues. The CDR3 DNA reads TGTGCCAGCACCCACCGGCTGGGGATAAATCAGCCCCAGCATTTT. Translation gives CASTHRLGINQPQHF.

This chain connects TRBV12-3 or TRBV12-4 to TRBJ1-1; no firm D call. The CDR3 totals 11 residues. V was shortened by 5 bases and J by 5 bases, with 6 bases between the two germline ends. The CDR3 DNA sequence: TGTGCCAGCAGTCCCCAAACTGAAGCTTTCTTT. Amino acid sequence: CASSPQTEAFF.

DNA of the CDR3: TGCGCCAGCAGCCAAGATCTTTCGGCAGGCTCACCCCTCCACTTT. Translated: CASSQDLSAGSPLHF. The rearrangement uses TRBV4-3 and TRBJ1-6, with D hard to call. Germline lookup yields CDR1 LGHNA and CDR2 YSLEER. V lost 0 bases and J lost 10, with 13 bases in between. This CDR3 comprises 15 residues.

CDR3 in amino acids: CASGVPQGAGNTIYF. The CDR3 DNA is TGTGCCTCTGGGGTCCCACAGGGTGCTGGAAACACCATATATTTT. The V gene is TRBV19, the J gene TRBJ1-3; maybe TRBD1 (6 bases). This CDR3 is 15 amino acids long. CDR1 is LNHDA, CDR2 SQIVND, per germline (reference sequence). The germline V and J ends were trimmed by 11 bases and 2 bases, with 19 bases remaining between them.

V usage is TRBV6-2 or TRBV6-3 and J usage is TRBJ1-6; 7 bases are shared with TRBD1. Germline V CDR1 and CDR2: MNHEY, SVGEGT. Trimming removed 5 bases from V and 9 bases from J; junction bases left unmatched: 7. The CDR3 runs to 14 residues. The CDR3 loop is CASSKGGLGSPLHF. The DNA for the CDR3 is TGTGCCAGCAGTAAAGGGGGCTTGGGTTCACCCCTCCACTTT.

This clone has just one count. The chain uses TRBV24-1 and TRBJ2-3, with D unclear. CDR3 length equals 15 residues. V was clipped by 6 bases and J by 1 base, with 13 bases between them. In germline, CDR1 is KGHDR, CDR2 SFDVKD. CDR3 in DNA: TGTGCCACCAGTTTCGCGGTGGGTGGCACAGATACGCAGTATTTT. Translation: CATSFAVGGTDTQYF.

This chain uses TRBV19 with TRBJ2-7; TRBD1 aligns across 8 bases. The J segment lost 5 bases and the V segment lost 7 bases, leaving 16 bases of the junction unmatched. Germline values: CDR1 LNHDA, CDR2 SQIVND (reference sequence). The length of the CDR3 is 16 residues. The chain's CDR3 is CASTLDQGAPSDEQYF. In DNA, the CDR3 is TGTGCCAGTACCCTCGACCAGGGGGCACCCTCGGACGAGCAGTACTTC. The full variable domain, rest sourced from reference TRBV19 and TRBJ2-7, is DGGITQSPKYLFRKEGQNVTLSCEQNLNHDAMYWYRQDPGQGLRLIYYSQIVNDFQKGDIAEGYSVSREKKESFPLTVTSAQKNPTAFYLCASTLDQGAPSDEQYFGPGTRLTVT.